These T cell receptor beta chains were read from a single sample in a study of T cells in localized non-small cell lung cancer. Profiled with immunoSEQ multiplex PCR; TCRdb holds only in-frame clones, not every one. Counted here are 70,000 or so clones, about 81% occurring once; the ten biggest clones make up 1% to 1.5%. This material consisted of peripheral blood, taken before any cancer treatment. All receptors derive from a female donor aged 60 or older with stage I lung adenocarcinoma. The CDR3 runs from the conserved cysteine through the conserved F or W. D genes are given only for firm matches. Size is stated for part of the rows, as once, few or many counts, or as a class when the clone is expanded.

j_call: TRBJ2-7
d_call: NA
clone_size: NA
v_call: TRBV7-9
cdr3_nt: TGTGCCAGCAGCTTAGCTGCCTACGAGCAGTACTTC
cdr3_aa: CASSLAAYEQYF

j_call: TRBJ2-1
d_call: NA
clone_size: NA
v_call: TRBV5-8
cdr3_nt: TGTGCCAGCAGCTTTAGGGCCCCAAGGGGCTACAATGAGCAGTTCTTC
cdr3_aa: CASSFRAPRGYNEQFF

j_call: TRBJ1-4
d_call: NA
clone_size: few
v_call: TRBV7-8
cdr3_nt: TGTGCCAGCAGCTTAGCGGGAGCAACTAATGAAAAACTGTTTTTT
cdr3_aa: CASSLAGATNEKLFF

j_call: TRBJ2-3
d_call: TRBD2
clone_size: NA
v_call: TRBV9
cdr3_nt: TGTGCCAGCAGCGTAGGGCCTAGCGGGGGCCTTAGCACAGATACGCAGTATTTT
cdr3_aa: CASSVGPSGGLSTDTQYF

j_call: TRBJ2-5
d_call: NA
clone_size: NA
v_call: TRBV5-4
cdr3_nt: TGTGCCAGCAGCCCCCCACAAGCCCAAGAGACCCAGTACTTC
cdr3_aa: CASSPPQAQETQYF

j_call: TRBJ1-2
d_call: NA
clone_size: NA
v_call: TRBV7-9
cdr3_nt: TGTGCCAGCAGCCCAGGGGTCAGTCTCGGCTACACCTTC
cdr3_aa: CASSPGVSLGYTF

j_call: TRBJ1-1
d_call: NA
clone_size: NA
v_call: TRBV7-2
cdr3_nt: TGTGCCAGCAGCTTAGGGTGGGGGCGCGGGGACACTGAAGCTTTCTTT
cdr3_aa: CASSLGWGRGDTEAFF

j_call: TRBJ1-3
d_call: NA
clone_size: NA
v_call: TRBV9
cdr3_nt: TGTGCCAGCAGTGCGGGCCCGGGGGGGCATTCGTCTGGAAACACCATATATTTT
cdr3_aa: CASSAGPGGHSSGNTIYF

j_call: TRBJ1-6
d_call: NA
clone_size: NA
v_call: TRBV27
cdr3_nt: TGTGCCAGCAGTTTATCGACTGGAAGCTCCTATAATTCACCCCTCCACTTT
cdr3_aa: CASSLSTGSSYNSPLHF

j_call: TRBJ1-2
d_call: NA
clone_size: NA
v_call: TRBV9
cdr3_nt: TGTGCCAGCAGCGCCCGGCGTGGCTACACCTTC
cdr3_aa: CASSARRGYTF

j_call: TRBJ2-7
d_call: NA
clone_size: NA
v_call: TRBV28
cdr3_nt: TGTGCCAGCAGTTATTTCCGACGAGTAGCCTACGAGCAGTACTTC
cdr3_aa: CASSYFRRVAYEQYF

j_call: TRBJ2-7
d_call: TRBD2
clone_size: NA
v_call: TRBV28
cdr3_nt: TGTGCCAGCAGTGGGCGGGAGGACGAGCAGTACTTC
cdr3_aa: CASSGREDEQYF

j_call: TRBJ2-5
d_call: NA
clone_size: NA
v_call: TRBV6-1
cdr3_nt: TGTGCCAGCAGTGGAAGGGGACGGGGGTACCAAGAGACCCAGTACTTC
cdr3_aa: CASSGRGRGYQETQYF

j_call: TRBJ2-1
d_call: TRBD2
clone_size: few
v_call: TRBV11-2
cdr3_nt: TGTGCCAGCAGCTTACAAGGGACTAGCGGTAGCTCCTACAATGAGCAGTTCTTC
cdr3_aa: CASSLQGTSGSSYNEQFF

j_call: TRBJ2-3
d_call: NA
clone_size: NA
v_call: TRBV5-1
cdr3_nt: TGCGCCAGCAGCTTGCGGGAGATTAGCACAGATACGCAGTATTTT
cdr3_aa: CASSLREISTDTQYF

j_call: TRBJ2-3
d_call: NA
clone_size: NA
v_call: TRBV2
cdr3_nt: TGTGCCAGCATGCGAGGCGACACAGATACGCAGTATTTT
cdr3_aa: CASMRGDTDTQYF

j_call: TRBJ1-1
d_call: TRBD1
clone_size: NA
v_call: TRBV9
cdr3_nt: TGTGCCAGCAGCGAAACGCAGGGGGCCACTGAAGCTTTCTTT
cdr3_aa: CASSETQGATEAFF

j_call: TRBJ2-7
d_call: TRBD1
clone_size: NA
v_call: TRBV7-6
cdr3_nt: TGTGCCAGCAGCTTCGGACAGGGGTCCTACGAGCAGTACTTC
cdr3_aa: CASSFGQGSYEQYF

j_call: TRBJ2-2
d_call: NA
clone_size: NA
v_call: TRBV9
cdr3_nt: TGTGCCAGCAGCGTAGCGGGGGCCGGCGGGGAGCTGTTTTTT
cdr3_aa: CASSVAGAGGELFF

j_call: TRBJ1-2
d_call: NA
clone_size: NA
v_call: TRBV9
cdr3_nt: TGTGCCAGCAGCGTAGCTGGGGGGTTGAGTGGCTACACCTTC
cdr3_aa: CASSVAGGLSGYTF

j_call: TRBJ2-1
d_call: NA
clone_size: NA
v_call: TRBV18
cdr3_nt: TGTGCCAGCTCGCGAGACTCGTCGGGCTACAATGAGCAGTTCTTC
cdr3_aa: CASSRDSSGYNEQFF

j_call: TRBJ2-3
d_call: TRBD2
clone_size: NA
v_call: TRBV27
cdr3_nt: TGTGCCAGCAGGGGACTAGCGGGAGGGAGCACAGATACGCAGTATTTT
cdr3_aa: CASRGLAGGSTDTQYF

j_call: TRBJ2-1
d_call: TRBD2
clone_size: few
v_call: TRBV29-1
cdr3_nt: TGCAGCGCGGTCCCGTGGGGGACTAGTAACAATGAGCAGTTCTTC
cdr3_aa: CSAVPWGTSNNEQFF

j_call: TRBJ1-6
d_call: NA
clone_size: many
v_call: TRBV11-2
cdr3_nt: TGTGCCAGCAGCTTTCCCGAGCGGGGAGGGAGCTCACCCCTCCACTTT
cdr3_aa: CASSFPERGGSSPLHF

j_call: TRBJ1-1
d_call: NA
clone_size: few
v_call: TRBV7-2
cdr3_nt: TGTGCCAGCAGCTTACGACGTTCAGGGGATACTGAAGCTTTCTTT
cdr3_aa: CASSLRRSGDTEAFF

j_call: TRBJ1-2
d_call: TRBD1
clone_size: NA
v_call: TRBV19
cdr3_nt: TGTGCCAGTAGGGCGACAGGGTTCGACTATGGCTACACCTTC
cdr3_aa: CASRATGFDYGYTF

j_call: TRBJ2-5
d_call: NA
clone_size: NA
v_call: TRBV5-1
cdr3_nt: TGCGCCAGCAGCTTGGCGACAGCCCAAGAGACCCAGTACTTC
cdr3_aa: CASSLATAQETQYF

j_call: TRBJ1-2
d_call: NA
clone_size: once
v_call: TRBV14
cdr3_nt: TGTGCCAGCAGCCAAAAACAGGGCTATGGCTACACCTTC
cdr3_aa: CASSQKQGYGYTF

j_call: TRBJ2-7
d_call: NA
clone_size: NA
v_call: TRBV28
cdr3_nt: TGTGCCAGCAGTTTAGAGGGGCCGGCGTCCTACGAGCAGTACTTC
cdr3_aa: CASSLEGPASYEQYF

j_call: TRBJ2-2
d_call: NA
clone_size: NA
v_call: TRBV5-1
cdr3_nt: TGCGCCAGCAGCTTGGCCCCGGGCACGGGGCCCGGGGAGCTGTTTTTT
cdr3_aa: CASSLAPGTGPGELFF

j_call: TRBJ2-1
d_call: TRBD2
clone_size: NA
v_call: TRBV11-3
cdr3_nt: TGTGCCAGCAGCTCCGGACTAGTTTCTGAGCAGTTCTTC
cdr3_aa: CASSSGLVSEQFF

j_call: TRBJ2-7
d_call: TRBD2
clone_size: NA
v_call: TRBV2
cdr3_nt: TGTGCCAGCAGTAACAAACTAGCGGGGAGAACCTACGAGCAGTACTTC
cdr3_aa: CASSNKLAGRTYEQYF

j_call: TRBJ2-3
d_call: NA
clone_size: NA
v_call: TRBV7-9
cdr3_nt: TGTGCCAGCAGCTTAGCGGGGTTGGCTCGGTATTTT
cdr3_aa: CASSLAGLARYF